This TCR beta chain was sequenced in a study of cytomegalovirus exposure and HLA in healthy donors. The CDR3 runs 17 residues. From germline, CDR1 is SEHNR and CDR2 FQNEAQ (reference sequence). V shed 5 bases and J shed 2 bases, with 21 bases lying between them. Vbeta (60) and Jbeta (13) primers were used in the PCR. TCRdb keeps only in-frame clones here, not all; method: immunoSEQ multiplex PCR. The sample carries fewer than 200,000 clones, more than 70% recorded once. Source material: PBMCs. This receptor was identified in a girl under 18 in good health and CMV-seronegative. J is TRBJ1-2 and V is TRBV7-9; maybe TRBD1 (5 bases). The CDR3 reads CASSLHLGGARNYGYTF. The CDR3 DNA reads TGTGCCAGCAGCCTCCACCTCGGCGGGGCCAGGAACTATGGCTACACCTTC.